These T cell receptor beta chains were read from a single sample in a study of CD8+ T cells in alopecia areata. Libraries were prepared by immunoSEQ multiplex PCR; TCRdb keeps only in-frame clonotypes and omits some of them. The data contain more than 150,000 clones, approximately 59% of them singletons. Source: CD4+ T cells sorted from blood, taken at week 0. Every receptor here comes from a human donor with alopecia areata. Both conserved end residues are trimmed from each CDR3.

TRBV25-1 ATRGQTGELF
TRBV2 ASSSNRAENSPLH
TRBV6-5 ASRGPSYNSPLH
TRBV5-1 ASSLAGLETQY
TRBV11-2 ASRSSRRGGAGGGELF
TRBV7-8 ASSLRVVWSSRTEEAF
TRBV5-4 ASSLAGGSGELF
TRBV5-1 ASSLVSGWDGYT
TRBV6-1 ASSGDGGFRNQPQH
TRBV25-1 ASSRQGSYEQY
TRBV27 ASSFRTGDGYT
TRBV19 ASTGTYNEQF
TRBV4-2 ASSQPDRVAEAF
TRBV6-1 ASSERGEQPQH
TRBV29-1 SVQETGGDSPLH
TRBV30 AWSLANYSPLH